The sample holds a few counts of the clone carrying this T cell receptor beta chain. The antigen remains unidentified. Unique molecular identifiers tagged the TCRbeta library. MiXCR was run by TCRdb on the PCR reads, yielding one entry per CDR3 protein. Here the sample spans roughly 200,000 distinct CDR3 sequences, around 9.2% being singletons. The data stem from a study of T-cell reconstitution after alpha-beta-depleted transplantation in children. Study-wide results and caveats: Fresh T-cell production supplied most of the T-cell counts and diversity seen one year after transplant. Diversity of TCRbeta at day 60 was high in some patients, arising from surviving recipient T cells and thymic progenitors. It was reported that alpha-beta T cells came from several hundred expanded graft clones (about two months after transplant).

The CDR3 sequence is 13 residues long. Germline values: CDR1 DFQATT, CDR2 SNEGSKA (reference sequence). Trimming removed 0 bases from V and 4 bases from J, with 9 bases in between. Source: PBMCs, mostly from graft donor cells, taken 360 days after TCRalphabeta/CD19-depleted stem cell transplant. The clonotype was recovered from a male patient between 2 and 9 years old who had a stem cell transplant for acute myeloid leukemia, so the T cells may come from the graft donor. The chain uses TRBV20-1 and TRBJ1-2; no reliable D call. CDR3 nucleotide sequence: TGCAGTGCTAGAGATCTAAGCATCTATGGCTACACCTTC. Translation gives CSARDLSIYGYTF.